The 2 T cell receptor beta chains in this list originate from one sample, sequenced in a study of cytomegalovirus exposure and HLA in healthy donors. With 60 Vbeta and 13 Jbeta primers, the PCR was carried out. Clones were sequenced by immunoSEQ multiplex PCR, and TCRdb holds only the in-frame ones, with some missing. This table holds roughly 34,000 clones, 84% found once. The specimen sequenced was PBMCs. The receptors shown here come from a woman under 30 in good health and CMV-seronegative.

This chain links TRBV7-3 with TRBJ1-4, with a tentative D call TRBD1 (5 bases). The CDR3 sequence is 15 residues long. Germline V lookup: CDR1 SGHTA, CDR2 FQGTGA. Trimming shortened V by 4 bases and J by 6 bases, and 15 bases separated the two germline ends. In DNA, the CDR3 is TGTGCCAGCAGCTCTGGCCCGGGGGTCGATGAAAAACTGTTTTTT. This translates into CASSSGPGVDEKLFF. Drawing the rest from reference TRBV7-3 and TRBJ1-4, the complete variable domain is GAGVSQTPSNKVTEKGKYVELRCDPISGHTALYWYRQSLGQGPEFLIYFQGTGAADDSGLPNDRFFAVRPEGSVSTLKIQRTERGDSAVYLCASSSGPGVDEKLFFGSGTQLSVL.

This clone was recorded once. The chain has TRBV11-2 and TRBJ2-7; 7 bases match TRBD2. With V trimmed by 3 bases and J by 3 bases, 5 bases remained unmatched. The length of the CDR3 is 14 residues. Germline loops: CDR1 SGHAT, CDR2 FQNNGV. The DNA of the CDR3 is TGTGCCAGCAGCTTCATAGCGGGCAGCTACGAGCAGTACTTC. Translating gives CASSFIAGSYEQYF.